A selection of T cell receptor beta chains follows, all from one sample in a study of blood T cells in healthy people across ages. TCRdb itself ran the 5' RACE reads through MiXCR, one entry per CDR3 protein. The table records around 1.1 million distinct CDR3 sequences, around two fifths of them present only once. The sequenced material came from blood. The receptors originated from a man aged 18 to 35 in good health. Both conserved end residues are part of each CDR3. D genes are given only for firm matches. Size values are once, few and many counts, or a class for expanded clones, and some rows have none.

CDR3 DNA,CDR3 protein,D gene,clone size,V gene,J gene
TGTGCCAGCAAAGGGGACACCATATATTTT,CASKGDTIYF,-,-,TRBV25-1,TRBJ1-3
TGTGCCAGCAGCCTCCCGCAGGACCTTGGGGCTTTCTTT,CASSLPQDLGAFF,-,-,TRBV7-8,TRBJ1-1
TGTGCCAGCAGCTTAAAGGACAGGGCTGATGGCTACACCTTC,CASSLKDRADGYTF,TRBD1,few,TRBV7-9,TRBJ1-2
TGTGCCATCAGTGACCGGCAGAGACGCACAGATACGCAGTATTTT,CAISDRQRRTDTQYF,-,few,TRBV10-3,TRBJ2-3
TGCGCCAGCAGGCATCCGGGACATTACGACGAGCAGTACTTC,CASRHPGHYDEQYF,-,once,TRBV5-1,TRBJ2-7
TGTACCAGCAGCTTGGCTGGGGTTTGGGAGCAGTACTTC,CTSSLAGVWEQYF,-,-,TRBV5-4,TRBJ2-5
TGTGCCAGCAGTTACACGGCAGACTCCCACAATGAGCAGTTCTTC,CASSYTADSHNEQFF,-,-,TRBV6-5,TRBJ2-1
TGCAGCGTTGCGGGACAGCTCTACAATGAGCAGTTCTTC,CSVAGQLYNEQFF,TRBD1,few,TRBV29-1,TRBJ2-1
TGTGCCATCAGTGAGTCGCCCGAGGGCGAAAAACTGTTTTTT,CAISESPEGEKLFF,-,few,TRBV10-3,TRBJ1-4
TGCGCCAGCAGCTTGGACCTTACGAACACCGGGGAGCTGTTTTTT,CASSLDLTNTGELFF,-,-,TRBV5-1,TRBJ2-2
TGTGCCAGCAGTTACTCGATTCGAGAGACCCAGTACTTC,CASSYSIRETQYF,-,few,TRBV6-2/TRBV6-3,TRBJ2-5
TGTGCCAGCAGCCCACTTCCCCTAGCGGACTACAATGAGCAGTTCTTC,CASSPLPLADYNEQFF,TRBD2,few,TRBV13,TRBJ2-1
TGTGCCACCGGGCGAGGGGGCAGCCAAGAGACCCAGTACTTC,CATGRGGSQETQYF,TRBD1,few,TRBV6-1,TRBJ2-5
TGTGCCAGCAGCTTAGGCTGGGGGGGGACTGAAGCTTTCTTT,CASSLGWGGTEAFF,-,-,TRBV7-3,TRBJ1-1
TGTGCCAGCAGTTACTCTACTGGCTACACCTTC,CASSYSTGYTF,-,many,TRBV6-6,TRBJ1-2
TGTGCCAGCAGTTTATCTTCGAAAGGGTCCTACAATGAGCAGTACTTC,CASSLSSKGSYNEQYF,-,few,TRBV27,TRBJ2-7
TGTGCCAGTAGTATAGATTGGGGCACAGATACGCAGTATTTT,CASSIDWGTDTQYF,-,-,TRBV19,TRBJ2-3
TGTGCCAGCAGTTACTCTCAGGGATATAACTATGGCTACACCTTC,CASSYSQGYNYGYTF,-,-,TRBV6-5,TRBJ1-2
TGCGCCAGCAGCTCCCGACAGGGAGGGAGGATGAACGCTGAAGCTTTCTTT,CASSSRQGGRMNAEAFF,TRBD1,-,TRBV5-1,TRBJ1-1
TGTGCCAGCAGCTTAGGCCCGGGACAGGGGGAGACCCAGTACTTC,CASSLGPGQGETQYF,TRBD1,few,TRBV7-2,TRBJ2-5
TGTGCCAGCAGCTCCTCGTTGGGACAGACGAATGAAAAACTGTTTTTT,CASSSSLGQTNEKLFF,TRBD1,few,TRBV13,TRBJ1-4
TGTGCCAGCAGCTCACAGGGAGGTTCACCCCTCCACTTT,CASSSQGGSPLHF,-,few,TRBV7-2,TRBJ1-6
TGTGCCAGCAGCCGTGGACAGACAGTCTATGGCTACACCTTC,CASSRGQTVYGYTF,-,-,TRBV12-3/TRBV12-4,TRBJ1-2
TGCGCCAGCAGCTTGTCGGGGGGTATAGTCCAAGAGACCCAGTACTTC,CASSLSGGIVQETQYF,TRBD2,few,TRBV5-1,TRBJ2-5
TGTGCCAGCAGTTCGATTCGTAGAGCTTTCTTT,CASSSIRRAFF,-,-,TRBV12-3/TRBV12-4,TRBJ1-1
TGTGCCAGTAGCTTTAATACAGGGAATCAGCCCCAGCATTTT,CASSFNTGNQPQHF,-,-,TRBV19,TRBJ1-5